This paragraph covers one T cell receptor (beta chain) sequence. The sample comes from a study of blood T cell repertoires in COVID-19. Looking at the study overall: The United States, Italy and Spain were the sources of the acute and convalescent COVID-19 samples. T cells, B-cell-depleted T cells, or PBMCs provided the cDNA or gDNA that served as material.

Unmatched junction bases numbered 17, after V lost 10 bases and J lost 2 bases. The germline CDR1 and CDR2 sequences are MDHEN and SYDVKM. This CDR3 has 16 residues. In the authors' methods: Amplifying reference gene primers gave estimates of nucleated cell counts. Repertoires were generated with immunoSEQ multiplex PCR, while TCRdb's copy carries only in-frame clones and drops some. V, J and clone size were drawn from that table, and D and trimming were deduced from the DNA. The sample has roughly 180,000 clones, roughly 88% seen once. This TCR was sampled from a woman aged 25-40 years with acute or convalescent COVID-19. The chain employs TRBV28 and TRBJ2-7; the match to TRBD2 covers 7 bases. Sequencing input: peripheral blood. In DNA, the CDR3 is TGTGCCACCTCGGGGGGAGGCCGGTCCATTACCTACGAGCAGTACTTC. It codes for CATSGGGRSITYEQYF.